This T cell receptor beta chain is drawn from a study of blood T cells in healthy people across ages. Study conclusions and caveats: Leaving the PBMCs unsorted stopped any conclusive comparison of naive versus antigen-experienced cells.

Alongside a J-beta primer mix, a sample-barcoded 5' primer served in a second PCR lasting about 7 to 12 cycles. A template-switch adaptor with 12 random nucleotides tagged each cDNA molecule. TCRdb reanalysed the 5' RACE reads using MiXCR and keeps one entry per CDR3 protein. The profile shows approximately 600,000 distinct CDR3 sequences, 58% of them singletons. Drawing of peripheral blood yielded roughly 10 milliliters from each donor. A few counts support this clonotype. What it binds is unknown. Sequencing was performed on blood. This receptor was taken from a man in his sixties in good health.

The CDR3 DNA follows: TGTGCCAGCAGCCAAGAAAGTGCCTATCCCAAAAACATTCAGTACTTC. Protein: CASSQESAYPKNIQYF. The chain is built from TRBV3-1 and TRBJ2-4; D gene uncertain. The V gene's germline CDR1 is LGHDT and CDR2 YNNKEL (reference sequence). The CDR3 has 16 residues. V was cut by 0 bases and J by 2 bases, with 11 bases left in between.